This TCR beta chain was sequenced during a study of blood T cell repertoires in COVID-19. The wider study: Specimens from acute and convalescent COVID-19 originated in the United States, Italy and Spain. Sample material is recorded as cDNA or gDNA derived from T cells, B-cell-depleted T cells, or PBMCs.

In the source study's methods: Amplification of reference gene primers provided the estimated nucleated cell counts. The repertoire was sequenced with immunoSEQ multiplex PCR; TCRdb's copy has only in-frame clones and lacks some. Clone size and V and J calls were adopted from that table, with D and trimming inferred from the DNA. The sample records 280,000 or so clones, less than 90% being singletons. The junction had 6 bases not matched to a gene; V was cut back by 4 bases and J by 5 bases. The CDR3 has 14 residues. V gene TRBV5-3 combines with J gene TRBJ2-7, with 10 bases aligning to TRBD1. TRBV5-3 is known as an ORF, though its function is uncertain. The TCR sequence derives from a human donor in a cohort sampled during active COVID-19. Material: peripheral blood. CDR3 protein: CARSDGTGDHEQYF. CDR3 bases: TGTGCCAGAAGCGACGGGACAGGGGACCACGAGCAGTACTTC.